This entry describes one T cell receptor (beta chain). Its antigen is currently unknown. Generated by immunoSEQ multiplex PCR, the TCRdb table keeps only in-frame clones and is missing some. The table has over 65,000 clones, 90% to 95% seen once. Trimming took off 4 bases at V and 6 bases at J, with 11 bases between the two ends. This CDR3 is 12 amino acids long. CDR1 and CDR2 from the germline V gene are SGHDT and YYEEEE. The data stem from a study of OX40 agonist ivuxolimab in advanced cancers. At the level of the study: Among those treated, three patients had partial responses, one with hepatocellular carcinoma and two with cutaneous melanoma. The study, taken as a whole, reports: Both blood CD4+ and CD8+ T cells showed clonal growth by week 6 at 0.1 to 3.0 mg/kg.

The specimen was CD4+ or CD8+ T cells sorted from blood, collected in a trial of the OX40 agonist ivuxolimab. This sequence originates from an adult with an advanced solid tumor such as melanoma, head and neck, liver or kidney cancer. J is TRBJ2-7 and V is TRBV5-6; D is perhaps TRBD2 (6 bases). CDR3 region: CASSRPGGEQYF. The CDR3 nucleotides are TGTGCCAGCAGCCGCCCCGGGGGCGAGCAGTACTTC.